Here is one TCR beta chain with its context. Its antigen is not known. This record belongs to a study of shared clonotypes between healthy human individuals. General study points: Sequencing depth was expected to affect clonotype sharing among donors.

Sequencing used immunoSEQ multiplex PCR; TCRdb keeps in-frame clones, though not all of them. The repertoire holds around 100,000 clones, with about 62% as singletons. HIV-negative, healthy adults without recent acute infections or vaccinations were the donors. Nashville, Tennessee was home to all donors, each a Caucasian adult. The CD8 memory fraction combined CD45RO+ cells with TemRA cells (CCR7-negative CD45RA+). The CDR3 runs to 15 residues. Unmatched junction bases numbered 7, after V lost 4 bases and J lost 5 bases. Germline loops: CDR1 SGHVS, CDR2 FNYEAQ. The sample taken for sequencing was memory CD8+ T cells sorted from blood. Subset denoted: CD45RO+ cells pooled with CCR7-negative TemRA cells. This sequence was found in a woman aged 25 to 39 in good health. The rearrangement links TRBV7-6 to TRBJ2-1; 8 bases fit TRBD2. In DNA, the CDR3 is TGTGCCAGCAGCTACCAGCGGGAGAGGCACAATGAGCAGTTCTTC. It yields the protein CASSYQRERHNEQFF.